The subject of this entry is one T cell receptor beta chain. The antigen is undetermined. Assay used: immunoSEQ multiplex PCR; TCRdb lists only in-frame clones, some missing. The sample holds about 130,000 clones, roughly 94% seen once. This sample was taken from a study of T cell responses to AZD1222 COVID-19 vaccine. CDR1 SGHVS and CDR2 FQNEAQ come from the germline V gene. This CDR3 spans 17 amino acids. V was pared by 2 bases and J by 3 bases, with 17 bases between. Study results and limitations: Researchers took repertoire samples only after the peak T cell response had come. In a largely white British group with more females than males, clonal diversity was possibly underestimated. Reportedly, nearly half of unique spike TCRs recognized epitopes outside B.1.351/B.1.1.7 mutations.

The specimen comprised peripheral blood, sampled on day 0 of AZD1222 vaccination. The chain couples TRBV7-8 to TRBJ1-3, with D possibly being TRBD1 (5 bases). This receptor was obtained from an adult in good health. The CDR3 DNA reads TGTGCCAGCAGCTTACCCCAAACGGTGGGGGGTGGAAACACCATATATTTT. Translated, it gives CASSLPQTVGGGNTIYF.